This passage covers 27 T cell receptor beta chains from one sample sequenced in a study of CD8 T cells in ankylosing spondylitis. Study-wide points: Typical of ankylosing spondylitis blood, it appeared, was a TCR beta motif of fewer than ten highly homologous variants.

Antigens for these TCRs are unknown. TCRdb re-derived calls from the 5' RACE reads in MiXCR, one entry per CDR3 protein. The sample records around 770,000 distinct CDR3 sequences, approximately 10% being singletons. Sample: blood, either unsorted or a sorted T cell fraction (not recorded which). All receptors derive from a male donor with ankylosing spondylitis.

This clonotype was seen a handful of times. This chain uses TRBV20-1 with TRBJ1-2, with 9 bases matching TRBD1. Per germline, CDR1 DFQATT and CDR2 SNEGSKA (reference sequence). The V and J ends lost 0 bases and 6 bases, in that order; junction bases with no gene match: 11. This CDR3 contains 16 residues. The CDR3 sequence: CSARDLVWTGDHGYTF. DNA of the CDR3: TGCAGTGCTAGAGATTTAGTTTGGACAGGGGATCATGGCTACACCTTC.

The chain recombines TRBV28 with TRBJ2-2; D gene ambiguous. Between the trimmed V and J ends, which lost 3 bases and 2 bases, there was a span of 7 bases. Germline loops: CDR1 MDHEN, CDR2 SYDVKM. The CDR3 runs 14 residues. CDR3 bases: TGTGCCAGCAGTTTTGAAACCAACACCGGGGAGCTGTTTTTT. Its protein product is CASSFETNTGELFF.

The chain employs TRBV5-1 and TRBJ2-7; D unclear. CDR3 length: 15 residues. Looked up from germline, CDR1 is SGHRS and CDR2 is YFSETQ. The ends were cut back, 3 bases at V and 3 bases at J, with 16 bases in the middle. CDR3 amino acids: CASSSRHTTNYEQYF. The CDR3 DNA is TGCGCCAGCAGCTCAAGACACACGACCAACTACGAGCAGTACTTC.

This clonotype has a count of ten or more. This chain joins TRBV6-2 or TRBV6-3 and TRBJ1-5; D is unresolved. V lost 5 bases to trimming and J lost 3 bases, with 14 bases between them. Germline V CDR1 and CDR2: MNHEY, SVGEGT. The CDR3 has 15 residues. CDR3 loop: CASSPAFGVNQPQHF. CDR3 DNA sequence: TGTGCCAGCAGTCCCGCATTTGGTGTCAATCAGCCCCAGCATTTT.

Notes on this clonotype: This may stem from a read error, because a much larger clone lies one nucleotide away. Lacking the conserved final phenylalanine or tryptophan, this CDR3 likely reflects a read error. The chain uses TRBV20-1 and TRBJ1-6, with no clear D. The CDR3 spans 14 residues. The germline V and J ends were trimmed by 2 bases and 7 bases, with 12 bases remaining between them. Germline V lookup: CDR1 DFQATT, CDR2 SNEGSKA (reference sequence). CDR3 in DNA: TGCAGTGCTAGACGCCGGAGCCCCAATTCACCCCTCCACATT. Its protein is CSARRRSPNSPLHI.

About this clonotype: Possible read error: a much larger clone is one base away. The CDR3 nucleotides read TGCAGCGCTGAAGGGGAAGGAGGGTACCAAGAGACCCAGTACTTC. It is translated as CSAEGEGGYQETQYF. The J gene is TRBJ2-5, the V gene TRBV29-1; D is possibly TRBD2 (6 bases). The CDR3 spans 15 residues. Germline values: CDR1 SQVTM, CDR2 ANQGSEA.

This clonotype was seen more than once but under ten times. The V and J genes are TRBV15 and TRBJ2-3, with D tentatively TRBD2 (7 bases). Germline V CDR1 and CDR2: LNHNV, YYDKDF (reference sequence). The CDR3 loop spans 17 amino acids. V gave up 0 bases and J gave up 2 bases, with 15 bases separating them. This chain's CDR3 is CATSRDWRGGPTDTQYF. CDR3 nucleotides: TGTGCCACCAGCAGAGATTGGAGGGGGGGGCCCACAGATACGCAGTATTTT.

In this sample, this clonotype turned up many times. This sequence joins TRBV7-2 and TRBJ2-7, with 7 bases identical to TRBD1. Germline values: CDR1 SGHTA, CDR2 FQGNSA. The CDR3 covers 14 residues. J lost 3 bases, V lost 7 bases, and 9 bases had no gene match. For the CDR3, the DNA is TGTGCCAGCACCCCGGGACAGATAATCTACGAGCAGTACTTC. Residues: CASTPGQIIYEQYF.

The rearrangement uses TRBV29-1 and TRBJ1-2; weak D call: TRBD1 (6 bases). Trimming shortened V by 4 bases and J by 4 bases, and 13 bases separated the two germline ends. CDR3 length equals 13 residues. The V gene's germline CDR1 is SQVTM and CDR2 ANQGSEA. CDR3 bases: TGCAGCGTTGGTGGCAGGGGTAGCTATGGCTACACCTTC. It yields the protein CSVGGRGSYGYTF.

This clonotype has more than one count but fewer than ten. The CDR3 nucleotides are TGCGCCAGCAGCTTGGCCCCTGGGGTGGTACAATCACCCCTCCACTTT. This codes for CASSLAPGVVQSPLHF. This rearrangement joins TRBV5-1 to TRBJ1-6; D is uncertain. Between the trimmed V and J ends, which lost 0 bases and 10 bases, there was a span of 17 bases. There are 16 residues in the CDR3. Germline-derived CDR1 and CDR2 are SGHRS and YFSETQ.

This clonotype was detected ten times or more. This sequence joins TRBV7-9 and TRBJ2-7, with D perhaps matching TRBD2 (6 bases). The CDR3 length is 14 residues. Trimming took off 5 bases at V and 4 bases at J, with 15 bases between the two ends. Per the germline V gene, CDR1 is SEHNR and CDR2 is FQNEAQ (reference sequence). The CDR3 DNA sequence: TGTGCCAGCAGCGAGACAGCTAGCGCTTACGAGCAGTACTTC. It codes for CASSETASAYEQYF.

The chain recombines TRBV7-9 with TRBJ2-1; a weak D match, TRBD2 (5 bases). Between the trimmed V and J ends, which lost 5 bases and 6 bases, there was a span of 14 bases. CDR1 is SEHNR and CDR2 is FQNEAQ in the germline V gene (reference sequence). This CDR3 has 14 amino acids. The CDR3 bases are TGTGCCAGCAGCAACCTTGGACTCACCAATGAGCAGTTCTTC. It specifies CASSNLGLTNEQFF.

The V and J genes are TRBV28 and TRBJ1-2; a possible D gene is TRBD1 (5 bases). The CDR3 totals 14 residues. V was trimmed by 3 bases and J by 6 bases, leaving 14 bases between them. Per germline, CDR1 MDHEN and CDR2 SYDVKM. CDR3 nucleotides: TGTGCCAGCAGTTTCGCCAGGGAGGAAGATGGCTACACCTTC. This gives the protein CASSFAREEDGYTF.

This clonotype has only a few counts. The V gene is TRBV9, the J gene TRBJ2-3; 10 bases are a match to TRBD2. V shed 0 bases, J shed 8 bases, and the junction held 6 bases outside the gene matches. Germline CDR1 and CDR2: SGDLS and YYNGEE. This CDR3 has 15 residues. The DNA for the CDR3 is TGTGCCAGCAGCGTAGGCTCTAGCGGGAGTGGTACGCAGTATTTT. This encodes CASSVGSSGSGTQYF.

In its sample, this clonotype was seen many times. The chain is built from TRBV20-1 and TRBJ1-5; possibly TRBD1 for D (6 bases). From germline, CDR1 is DFQATT and CDR2 SNEGSKA (reference sequence). The CDR3 is 13 residues long. V lost 0 bases to trimming and J lost 5 bases, with 8 bases between them. The CDR3 DNA reads as TGCAGTGCTAGAGAGGCAGGGGATCAGCCCCAGCATTTT. Its translation is CSAREAGDQPQHF.

This clonotype was recorded many times. This chain uses TRBV5-1 with TRBJ2-1; no firm D call. V shed 3 bases and J shed 7 bases, with 5 bases lying between them. Per the germline V gene, CDR1 is SGHRS and CDR2 is YFSETQ. This CDR3 is built from 11 residues. For the CDR3, the DNA is TGCGCCAGCAGCTCCTTAAATGAGCAGTTCTTC. Its protein is CASSSLNEQFF.

There are many counts of this clonotype. V and J are TRBV7-8 and TRBJ1-1; perhaps TRBD1 as D (5 bases). With 5 bases removed from V and 1 base from J, the gap between germline ends came to 8 bases. The CDR3 contains 13 residues. In germline, CDR1 is SGHVS, CDR2 FQNEAQ. CDR3 in amino acids: CASSGGWNTEAFF. The DNA of the CDR3 is TGTGCCAGCAGCGGGGGTTGGAACACTGAAGCTTTCTTT.

CDR3 sequence reads: CSARARTPEQFF. The CDR3 nucleotides are TGCAGTGCTAGAGCCCGGACGCCTGAGCAGTTCTTC. This chain uses TRBV20-1 with TRBJ2-1, with D unresolved. The V and J ends lost 1 base and 9 bases respectively, with 10 bases between them. Germline loops: CDR1 DFQATT, CDR2 SNEGSKA (reference sequence). The CDR3 consists of 12 residues.

In this sample, this clonotype turned up a few times. The V and J genes are TRBV5-5 and TRBJ1-3, with D possibly being TRBD1 (5 bases). The length of the CDR3 is 15 residues. Germline V gives CDR1 SGHKS, CDR2 YYEKEE (reference sequence). Trimming removed 0 bases at V and 0 bases at J, with 7 bases between. CDR3: CASSLVTGSGNTIYF. In DNA form, the CDR3 reads TGTGCCAGCAGCTTGGTCACAGGCTCTGGAAACACCATATATTTT.

This clonotype has more than one count but fewer than ten. The gene calls are TRBV7-2 and TRBJ2-7; 9 bases line up with TRBD2. This CDR3 is built from 16 residues. Germline loops: CDR1 SGHTA, CDR2 FQGNSA. Trimming cost V 2 bases and J 5 bases; bases outside gene matches: 10. The CDR3 coding sequence is TGTGCCAGCAGCTTAATGAGCGGGAGGTTACAAAACGAGCAGTACTTC. The encoded protein is CASSLMSGRLQNEQYF. The whole variable domain, filled in from reference TRBV7-2 and TRBJ2-7, reads GAGVSQSPSNKVTEKGKDVELRCDPISGHTALYWYRQSLGQGLEFLIYFQGNSAPDKSGLPSDRFSAERTGGSVSTLTIQRTQQEDSAVYLCASSLMSGRLQNEQYFGPGTRLTVT.

The chain carries TRBV11-2 and TRBJ2-3, with no clear D. CDR1 is SGHAT, CDR2 FQNNGV, per germline. V dropped 5 bases and J dropped 0 bases, with 9 bases sitting between them. The CDR3 is made up of 14 amino acids. The CDR3 protein is CASSQSRSTDTQYF. The CDR3 coding sequence is TGTGCCAGCAGCCAGTCCCGTAGCACAGATACGCAGTATTTT.

This clonotype has a single count. J is TRBJ2-1 and V is TRBV11-2, with TRBD2 identical over 8 bases. The trim removed 3 bases at V and 7 bases at J, leaving 11 bases unmatched. The CDR3 is 16 amino acids. Germline CDR1 SGHAT, CDR2 FQNNGV. Here the CDR3 reads CASSFVDQRERNEQFF. The DNA of the CDR3 is TGTGCCAGCAGCTTCGTCGACCAGCGGGAGAGAAATGAGCAGTTCTTC.

The chain combines TRBV18 with TRBJ2-3; 11 nucleotides line up with TRBD2. Germline V gives CDR1 KGHSH, CDR2 LQKENI. This CDR3 is 15 amino acids long. J gave up 6 bases and V 3 bases, and 5 bases lay outside the gene matches. This chain's CDR3 is CASSPTSGSVDTQYF. CDR3 coding DNA: TGTGCCAGCTCACCTACTAGCGGGAGTGTCGATACGCAGTATTTT.

This clonotype was seen repeatedly, ten times or more. This chain uses TRBV7-2 with TRBJ1-1; D gene unclear. The CDR3 spans 15 residues. The germline V gene has CDR1 SGHTA and CDR2 FQGNSA. The V and J ends lost 1 base and 2 bases respectively, with 11 bases between them. CDR3 in DNA: TGTGCCAGCAGCTTAGTAGGCTGGAGTAACACTGAAGCTTTCTTT. This sequence encodes CASSLVGWSNTEAFF.

This clonotype was seen ten or more times. The V call is TRBV20-1, the J call TRBJ2-3; D remains unclear. V was clipped by 3 bases and J by 8 bases, with 12 bases between them. The CDR3 spans 12 residues. Germline CDR1 and CDR2: DFQATT and SNEGSKA (reference sequence). CDR3 residues: CSARFLAGTQYF. The CDR3 DNA reads as TGCAGTGCTAGGTTTCTGGCTGGTACGCAGTATTTT.

A few counts support this clonotype. The genes are TRBV20-1 and TRBJ2-7; 10 bases agree with TRBD2. V lost 6 bases to trimming and J lost 0 bases; unmatched junction nucleotides: 5. Germline V gene lookup returns CDR1 DFQATT and CDR2 SNEGSKA (reference sequence). This CDR3 has 14 amino acids. The CDR3 coding sequence is TGCAGTGCGACGACTAGCGGGTACTCCTACGAGCAGTACTTC. The encoded protein is CSATTSGYSYEQYF.

This clonotype was observed many times. The chain is built from TRBV7-8 and TRBJ1-1; TRBD1 might be the D (5 bases). This CDR3 is built from 13 residues. CDR1 and CDR2 from the germline V gene are SGHVS and FQNEAQ. Deletions cut 2 bases from V and 4 bases from J, with 8 bases between. The CDR3 loop reads CASSLFRGTEAFF. The DNA for the CDR3 is TGTGCCAGCAGCTTATTTAGGGGCACTGAAGCTTTCTTT.